Shown below are 13 T cell receptor beta chains from a single sample sequenced in a study of control samples from healthy donors and cancer patients (TCRdb year 2020). Library preparation used the immunoSEQ multiplex PCR assay. TCRdb took this table from immuneACCESS and kept in-frame rearrangements with V and J called. Such tables lack part of the clones; where checked against another copy, unresolved V genes explain under half of the gap, and the rest is unexplained. The table for this sample lists just over 80,000 clones; approximately 94% of them were counted only once. About 5% of the sample is in the top ten clones. The sample consisted of blood. The receptors were sampled from a woman aged 18-29 years in good health.

The rearrangement uses TRBV6-1 and TRBJ2-7; D uncertain. Germline assignment: CDR1 MNHNS and CDR2 SASEGT. There are 16 residues in the CDR3. The V end lost 2 bases, the J end lost 4 bases, and 18 bases lay between the germline ends. The CDR3 is CASSEQLLATSYEQYF. CDR3 DNA sequence: TGTGCCAGCAGTGAACAACTATTGGCAACCTCTTACGAGCAGTACTTC.

V and J are TRBV18 and TRBJ1-1; D uncertain. This CDR3 comprises 13 residues. Trimming pared 3 bases from V and 6 bases from J, leaving 11 bases between. CDR1 KGHSH and CDR2 LQKENI come from the germline V gene. CDR3 residues: CASSPIRDAEAFF. In nucleotides, the CDR3 is TGTGCCAGCTCACCCATTAGGGATGCTGAAGCTTTCTTT.

Here the CDR3 reads CASSLVGPGEQFF. CDR3 DNA: TGTGCCAGCAGCTTAGTGGGTCCCGGAGAGCAGTTCTTC. The rearrangement links TRBV7-2 to TRBJ2-1; D ambiguous. Germline CDR1 reads SGHTA; CDR2 reads FQGNSA. The CDR3 has 13 residues. V lost 1 base, J lost 10 bases, and 11 bases lay in between.

This chain links TRBV5-6 with TRBJ2-6, with 8 bases lining up with TRBD1. Germline V gene data show CDR1 as SGHDT and CDR2 as YYEEEE. Trimming cost V 4 bases and J 1 base; bases outside gene matches: 7. The CDR3 has 17 amino acids. CDR3 sequence: CASSARDRSSGANVLTF. Here the CDR3 DNA reads TGTGCCAGCAGCGCCCGGGACAGGAGTTCTGGGGCCAACGTCCTGACTTTC. Variable domain in full (rest from reference TRBV5-6 and TRBJ2-6): DAGVTQSPTHLIKTRGQQVTLRCSPKSGHDTVSWYQQALGQGPQFIFQYYEEEERQRGNFPDRFSGHQFPNYSSELNVNALLLGDSALYLCASSARDRSSGANVLTFGAGSRLTVL.

This clone has just one count. The rearrangement uses TRBV28 and TRBJ1-5; no firm D call. The CDR3 runs 13 residues. V was trimmed by 6 bases and J by 11 bases, leaving 17 bases between them. Germline V gives CDR1 MDHEN, CDR2 SYDVKM. DNA of the CDR3: TGTGCCAGCAGAACCCCCGGACGAGAAGCCCAGCATTTT. It translates to CASRTPGREAQHF.

The gene calls are TRBV5-8 and TRBJ1-2; D possibly corresponds to TRBD1 (6 bases). The CDR3 has 13 amino acids. Germline CDR1 is SGHTS and CDR2 is YDEGEE. The V end was cut by 4 bases, the J end by 4 bases, with 11 bases between. The CDR3 reads CASSPQGIYGYTF. The CDR3 DNA reads as TGTGCCAGCAGCCCCCAGGGGATCTATGGCTACACCTTC. Full variable domain (remainder filled in from reference TRBV5-8 and TRBJ1-2): EAGVTQSPTHLIKTRGQQATLRCSPISGHTSVYWYQQALGLGLQFLLWYDEGEERNRGNFPPRFSGRQFPNYSSELNVNALELEDSALYLCASSPQGIYGYTFGSGTRLTVV.

The chain uses TRBV5-4 and TRBJ2-1; unclear D gene. The CDR3 is 13 residues long. The germline V gene encodes CDR1 SGHNT and CDR2 YYREEE (reference sequence). Deletions cut 0 bases from V and 6 bases from J, with 7 bases between. The CDR3 DNA is TGTGCCAGCAGCTTGGCCAGGACCAATGAGCAGTTCTTC. It codes for CASSLARTNEQFF.

The rearrangement links TRBV5-4 to TRBJ2-7; a weak D match, TRBD2 (6 bases). Germline V gene lookup returns CDR1 SGHNT and CDR2 YYREEE (reference sequence). The germline V and J ends were trimmed by 0 bases and 6 bases, with 10 bases remaining between them. The CDR3 length is 13 residues. CDR3 DNA: TGTGCCAGCAGCTTGGTGCGGGGCGGCGAGCAGTACTTC. This sequence encodes CASSLVRGGEQYF.

CDR3 in DNA: TGTGCCAGTAGTATGGGACTAGCTATCGCAACCCAAGAGACCCAGTACTTC. This translates into CASSMGLAIATQETQYF. The chain uses TRBV19 and TRBJ2-5; the match to TRBD2 covers 9 bases. Per germline, CDR1 LNHDA and CDR2 SQIVND (reference sequence). The CDR3 extends over 17 amino acids. V lost 3 bases, J lost 1 base, and 9 bases stayed unmatched.

This CDR3 reads CASSLLATSGSGNTIYF. The CDR3 DNA is TGCGCCAGCAGCTTGTTAGCTACGAGTGGCTCTGGAAACACCATATATTTT. J is TRBJ1-3 and V is TRBV5-1; D not certain. The CDR3 is 17 residues long. Germline V lookup: CDR1 SGHRS, CDR2 YFSETQ. Trimming stripped 1 base from V and 0 bases from J, with 14 bases between.

V and J are TRBV6-6 and TRBJ2-1; 7 bases match TRBD2. The trim removed 3 bases at V and 10 bases at J, leaving 9 bases unmatched. CDR1 is MNHNY and CDR2 is SVGAGI in the germline V gene (reference sequence). CDR3 length: 14 amino acids. The CDR3 is CASSYRAGEGEQFF. The DNA of the CDR3 is TGTGCCAGCAGTTATCGGGCGGGAGAAGGGGAGCAGTTCTTC.

The chain recombines TRBV3-1 (or the pseudogene TRBV3-2) with TRBJ2-1; D unresolved. This CDR3 is built from 13 residues. Between the trimmed V and J ends, which lost 1 base and 5 bases, there was a span of 6 bases. The germline V gene encodes CDR1 LGHDT and CDR2 YNNKEL (reference sequence). This CDR3 is CASSQALNNEQFF. The DNA of the CDR3 is TGTGCCAGCAGCCAAGCCCTAAACAATGAGCAGTTCTTC.

The V and J genes are TRBV5-4 and TRBJ1-2, with TRBD1 matching 7 bases. The CDR3 spans 13 residues. Germline V lookup: CDR1 SGHNT, CDR2 YYREEE (reference sequence). Trimming at V came to 6 bases and at J to 7 bases, leaving 9 bases not matched to a gene. CDR3: CASTTPGGFGYTF. CDR3 coding DNA: TGTGCCAGCACAACTCCAGGGGGGTTTGGCTACACCTTC.